This T cell receptor (beta chain) is from a study of blood T cell repertoires in COVID-19. Some clones are missing from TCRdb's copy, which holds only in-frame ones; the method was immunoSEQ multiplex PCR. The sample includes around 310,000 clones, 89% of them seen just once. The CDR3 has 15 amino acids. Between the trimmed V and J ends, which lost 3 bases and 1 base, there was a span of 12 bases. In germline, CDR1 is MDHEN, CDR2 SYDVKM. The chain employs TRBV28 and TRBJ1-2; D is perhaps TRBD1 (6 bases). The sequencing sample was made of peripheral blood. This clonotype was obtained from an older woman with acute or convalescent COVID-19. The CDR3 DNA is TGTGCCAGCAGTTTGGGGCAGGGGCGTAACTATGGCTACACCTTC. As protein: CASSLGQGRNYGYTF.